This T cell receptor beta chain was identified in a study of blood T cell repertoires in COVID-19. Background on the study: Spain, Italy and the United States supplied samples that represented acute and convalescent COVID-19. The analysed material was cDNA or gDNA that came from T cells, B-cell-depleted T cells, or PBMCs.

Profiled with immunoSEQ multiplex PCR; TCRdb holds only in-frame clones, not every one. The sample carries about 46,000 clones, around 90% recorded once. This TCR came from a man aged 45 to 65 with active COVID-19. The material sequenced was peripheral blood.

CDR3 loop: CATKDWSEAFF. In DNA, the CDR3 is TGTGCCACCAAAGACTGGTCTGAAGCTTTCTTT. The rearrangement uses TRBV2 and TRBJ1-1; D uncertain. Germline lookup yields CDR1 SNHLY and CDR2 FYNNEI. The CDR3 loop spans 11 amino acids. The ends were cut back, 10 bases at V and 6 bases at J, with 12 bases in the middle.